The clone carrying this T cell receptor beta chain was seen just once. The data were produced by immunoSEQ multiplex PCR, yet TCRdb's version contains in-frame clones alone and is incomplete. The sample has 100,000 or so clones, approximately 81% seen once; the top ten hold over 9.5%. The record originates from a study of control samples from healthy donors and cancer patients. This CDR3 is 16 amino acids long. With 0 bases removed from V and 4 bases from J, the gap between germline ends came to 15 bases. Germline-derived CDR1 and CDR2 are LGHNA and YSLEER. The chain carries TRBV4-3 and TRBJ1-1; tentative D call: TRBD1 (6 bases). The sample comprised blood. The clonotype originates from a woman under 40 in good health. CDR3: CASSQDGGGMGTEAFF. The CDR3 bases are TGCGCCAGCAGCCAAGATGGGGGGGGCATGGGCACTGAAGCTTTCTTT.